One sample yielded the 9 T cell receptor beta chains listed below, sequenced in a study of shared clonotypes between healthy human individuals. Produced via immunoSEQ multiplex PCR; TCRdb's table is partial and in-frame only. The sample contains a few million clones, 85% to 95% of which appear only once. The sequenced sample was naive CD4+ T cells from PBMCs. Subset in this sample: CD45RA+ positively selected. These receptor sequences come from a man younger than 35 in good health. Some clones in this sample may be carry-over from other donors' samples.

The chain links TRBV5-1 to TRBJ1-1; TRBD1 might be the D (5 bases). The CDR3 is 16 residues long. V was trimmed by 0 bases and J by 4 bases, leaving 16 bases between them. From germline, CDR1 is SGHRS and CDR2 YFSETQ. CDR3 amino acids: CASSLAPSARGTEAFF. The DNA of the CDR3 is TGCGCCAGCAGCTTGGCCCCCTCGGCAAGGGGCACTGAAGCTTTCTTT.

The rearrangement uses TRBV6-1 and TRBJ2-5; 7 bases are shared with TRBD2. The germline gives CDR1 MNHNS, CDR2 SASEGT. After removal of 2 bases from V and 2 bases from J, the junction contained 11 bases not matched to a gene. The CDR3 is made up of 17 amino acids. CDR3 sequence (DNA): TGTGCCAGCAGTGAATCCGTAGGGCTAGCGGAACAAGAGACCCAGTACTTC. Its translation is CASSESVGLAEQETQYF.

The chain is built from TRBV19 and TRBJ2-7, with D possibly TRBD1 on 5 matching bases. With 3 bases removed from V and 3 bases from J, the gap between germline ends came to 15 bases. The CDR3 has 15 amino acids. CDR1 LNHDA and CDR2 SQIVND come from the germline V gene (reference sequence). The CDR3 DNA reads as TGTGCCAGTAGTATCTTCCCAGGGAACAGCTACGAGCAGTACTTC. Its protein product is CASSIFPGNSYEQYF.

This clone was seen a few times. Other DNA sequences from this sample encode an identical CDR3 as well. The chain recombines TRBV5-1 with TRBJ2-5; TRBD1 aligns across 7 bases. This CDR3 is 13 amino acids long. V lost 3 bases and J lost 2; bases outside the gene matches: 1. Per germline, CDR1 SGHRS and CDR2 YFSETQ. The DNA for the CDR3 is TGCGCCAGCAGCTCGGGACAGCAAGAGACCCAGTACTTC. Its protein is CASSSGQQETQYF.

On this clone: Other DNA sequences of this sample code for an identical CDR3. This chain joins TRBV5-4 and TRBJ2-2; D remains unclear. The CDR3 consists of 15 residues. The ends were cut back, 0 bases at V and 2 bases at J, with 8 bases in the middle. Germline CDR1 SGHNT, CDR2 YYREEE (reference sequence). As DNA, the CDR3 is TGTGCCAGCAGCTTGGCAAGGGCAAACACCGGGGAGCTGTTTTTT. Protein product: CASSLARANTGELFF.

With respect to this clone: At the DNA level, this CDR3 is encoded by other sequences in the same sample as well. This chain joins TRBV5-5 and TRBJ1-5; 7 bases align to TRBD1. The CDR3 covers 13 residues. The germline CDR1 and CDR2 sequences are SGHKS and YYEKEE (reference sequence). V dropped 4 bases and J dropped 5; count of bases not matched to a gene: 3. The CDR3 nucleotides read TGTGCCAGCAGCCCCGACAGGGATCAGCCCCAGCATTTT. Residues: CASSPDRDQPQHF.

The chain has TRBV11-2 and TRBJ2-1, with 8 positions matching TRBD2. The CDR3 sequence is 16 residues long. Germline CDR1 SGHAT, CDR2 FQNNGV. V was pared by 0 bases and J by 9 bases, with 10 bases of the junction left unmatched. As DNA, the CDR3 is TGTGCCAGCAGCTTAGATTGGCTCCGAGCGGGAGCTGAGCAGTTCTTC. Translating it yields CASSLDWLRAGAEQFF.

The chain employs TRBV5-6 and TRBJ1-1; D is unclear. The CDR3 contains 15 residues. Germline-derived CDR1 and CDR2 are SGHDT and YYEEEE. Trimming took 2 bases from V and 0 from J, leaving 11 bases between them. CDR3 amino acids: CASSLRGIMNTEAFF. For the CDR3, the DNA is TGTGCCAGCAGCTTAAGAGGCATCATGAACACTGAAGCTTTCTTT.

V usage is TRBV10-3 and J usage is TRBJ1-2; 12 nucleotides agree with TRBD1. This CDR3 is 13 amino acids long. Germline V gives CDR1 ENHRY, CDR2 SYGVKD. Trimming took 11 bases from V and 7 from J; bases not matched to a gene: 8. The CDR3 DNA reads TGTGCCCTCTCGGGACAGGGGGCTAGTGGCTACACCTTC. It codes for CALSGQGASGYTF.